These 9 T cell receptor beta chains were all obtained from the same sample, sequenced in a study of early T cells in non-severe SARS-CoV-2 infection. TCRdb called the 5' RACE reads again in MiXCR, with one record for every CDR3 protein. Of roughly 45,000 distinct CDR3 sequences listed, around 10% were seen once; the top ten hold just over 20%. Sequencing was carried out using whole blood. These receptors originate from an adult who was a healthcare worker with PCR-confirmed SARS-CoV-2 infection or an uninfected control (not recorded which).

The sample holds many counts of this clonotype. J is TRBJ2-3 and V is TRBV6-6, with D maybe TRBD2 (5 bases). The germline CDR1 and CDR2 sequences are MNHNY and SVGAGI (reference sequence). The CDR3 totals 12 residues. Trimming pared 6 bases from V and 6 bases from J, leaving 10 bases between. The CDR3 nucleotides are TGTGCCAGCAGATCACTAGACGATACGCAGTATTTT. Protein: CASRSLDDTQYF.

This chain links TRBV18 with TRBJ1-3, with D tentatively TRBD1 (5 bases). CDR1 is KGHSH, CDR2 LQKENI, per germline. Trimming stripped 5 bases from V and 1 base from J, with 9 bases between. The CDR3 length is 14 residues. DNA for the CDR3: TGTGCCAGCTCAAAAGGGGCGTCTGGAAACACCATATATTTT. Amino acids: CASSKGASGNTIYF.

CDR3 sequence: CASSRDRGNQPQHF. The CDR3 DNA sequence: TGTGCCAGCAGTCGGGACAGGGGCAATCAGCCCCAGCATTTT. V and J are TRBV7-9 and TRBJ1-5, with TRBD1 matching 9 bases. The CDR3 is 14 amino acids. Germline CDR1 SEHNR, CDR2 FQNEAQ (reference sequence). V gave up 6 bases and J gave up 2 bases; unmatched junction bases: 2.

This clonotype was seen many times. V and J are TRBV5-1 and TRBJ2-2; the D gene is possibly TRBD1 (6 bases). Germline values: CDR1 SGHRS, CDR2 YFSETQ. The length of the CDR3 is 16 residues. The V and J ends lost 2 bases and 6 bases respectively, with 17 bases between them. The CDR3 DNA sequence: TGCGCCAGCAGCTTTTTAACAGGGAATTCAGCCGGGGAGCTGTTTTTT. Translating it yields CASSFLTGNSAGELFF.

Ten or more counts support this clonotype. The rearrangement links TRBV12-3 or TRBV12-4 to TRBJ1-5; TRBD1 matches 7 bases. V lost 6 bases and J lost 3; bases outside the gene matches: 8. CDR3 length: 15 amino acids. The DNA for the CDR3 is TGTGCCAGCAGACCCTTCGACAGGGCCAATCAGCCCCAGCATTTT. It translates to CASRPFDRANQPQHF.

In its sample, this clonotype was seen a few times. This sequence joins TRBV15 and TRBJ1-4; no definite D call. The germline V and J ends were trimmed by 5 bases and 8 bases, with 9 bases remaining between them. The length of the CDR3 is 12 residues. Germline V gene lookup returns CDR1 LNHNV and CDR2 YYDKDF (reference sequence). The CDR3 loop is CATSRIREKLFF. CDR3 nucleotide sequence: TGTGCCACCAGCCGAATCAGGGAAAAACTGTTTTTT.

In its sample, this clonotype was seen a few times. This chain links TRBV20-1 with TRBJ2-7; 7 bases are a match to TRBD2. The CDR3 sequence is 10 residues long. Germline-derived CDR1 and CDR2 are DFQATT and SNEGSKA (reference sequence). The CDR3 loop is CLAGAGEQYF. The CDR3 DNA sequence: TGCTTGGCGGGAGCAGGCGAGCAGTACTTC.

Only a few counts were recorded for this clonotype. The genes are TRBV27 and TRBJ2-3, with 9 bases identical to TRBD2. Germline V gene lookup returns CDR1 MNHEY and CDR2 SMNVEV (reference sequence). The CDR3 extends over 18 amino acids. Germline trimming cut 6 bases from V and 0 bases from J; bases unmatched to any gene: 13. CDR3 protein: CASRVYGGLALSTDTQYF. CDR3 DNA: TGTGCCAGCAGAGTTTATGGAGGACTAGCGCTGAGCACAGATACGCAGTATTTT.

This clonotype was seen ten or more times. The rearrangement links TRBV7-2 to TRBJ2-7, with D perhaps matching TRBD2 (6 bases). CDR3 size: 14 residues. V was pared by 3 bases and J by 1 base, with 10 bases between. Germline assignment: CDR1 SGHTA and CDR2 FQGNSA. CDR3 residues: CASSFGRDSYEQYF. The CDR3 DNA reads TGTGCCAGCAGCTTTGGGCGGGATTCCTACGAGCAGTACTTC.